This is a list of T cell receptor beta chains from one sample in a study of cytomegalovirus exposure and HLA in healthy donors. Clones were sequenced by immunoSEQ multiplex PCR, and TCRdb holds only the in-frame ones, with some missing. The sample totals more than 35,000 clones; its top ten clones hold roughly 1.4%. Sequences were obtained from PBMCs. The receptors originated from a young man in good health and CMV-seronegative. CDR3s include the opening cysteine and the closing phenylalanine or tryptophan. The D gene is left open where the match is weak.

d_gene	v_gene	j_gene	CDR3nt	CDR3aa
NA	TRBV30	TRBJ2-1	TGTGCCTGGAGTATTCCGACCGGGGATGAGCAGTTCTTC	CAWSIPTGDEQFF
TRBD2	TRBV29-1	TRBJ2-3	TGCAGCCTTTCTCCCGGGACTAGCGGGAGGGCCAGCGATACGCAGTATTTT	CSLSPGTSGRASDTQYF
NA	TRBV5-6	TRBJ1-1	TGTGCCAGCAGCTTGTGGGCAGATGAAGCTTTCTTT	CASSLWADEAFF
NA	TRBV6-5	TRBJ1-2	TGTGCCAGCAGTTACTCTGGGCAGGGAAGGGATGGCTACACCTTC	CASSYSGQGRDGYTF
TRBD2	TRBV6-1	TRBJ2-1	TGTGCCAGCAGTGAAGAGGGACTAGCGGGGTACAATGAGCAGTTCTTC	CASSEEGLAGYNEQFF
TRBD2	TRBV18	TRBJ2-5	TGTGCCAGCTCACATGGGACTAGCGGGAGGGCCGGAGGGGAGACCCAGTACTTC	CASSHGTSGRAGGETQYF
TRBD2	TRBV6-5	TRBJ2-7	TGTGCCAGCAGGCAAGCGGGAGAGCAGTACTTC	CASRQAGEQYF
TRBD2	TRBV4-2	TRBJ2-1	TGTGCCAGCAGCCTAAGGACAACGACTAGCGGGAGCAATGAGCAGTTCTTC	CASSLRTTTSGSNEQFF
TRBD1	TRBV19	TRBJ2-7	TGTGCCAGTAGTATAGATCGACAGGGAATGAGCGAGCAGTACTTC	CASSIDRQGMSEQYF
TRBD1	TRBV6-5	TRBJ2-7	TGTGCCAGCAGTTACCGCGACAGGGGGGGCTCCTACGAGCAGTACTTC	CASSYRDRGGSYEQYF
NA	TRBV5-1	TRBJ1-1	TGCGCCAGCAGCTACAACCCGCAGGGAATGAACACTGAAGCTTTCTTT	CASSYNPQGMNTEAFF
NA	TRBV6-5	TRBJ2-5	TGTGCCAGCAGTTACTCTCTAGCGCAAGAGACCCAGTACTTC	CASSYSLAQETQYF
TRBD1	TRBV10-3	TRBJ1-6	TGTGCCATCAGTGAGTTGCAGGGGGCAACACCCCTCCACTTT	CAISELQGATPLHF
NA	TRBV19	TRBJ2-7	TGTGCCAGTAGTCAACAGGGATACGAGCAGTACTTC	CASSQQGYEQYF
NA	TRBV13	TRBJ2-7	TGTGCCAGCAGCACAGTAGCGGCTAGCGCCTACGAGCAGTACTTC	CASSTVAASAYEQYF
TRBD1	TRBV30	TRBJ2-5	TGTGCCTGGAGTGCAGGGACAGGGAGACAGTACTTC	CAWSAGTGRQYF
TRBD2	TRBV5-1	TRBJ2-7	TGCGCCAGCAGCTTGGAAGCGGGAGAAGCCTACGAGCAGTACTTC	CASSLEAGEAYEQYF
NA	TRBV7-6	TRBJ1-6	TGTGCCAGCAGCTTGAAGCCGGTGGGCTCACCCCTCCACTTT	CASSLKPVGSPLHF
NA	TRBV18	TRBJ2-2	TGTGCCAGCTCACCCCCAGTCACCGGGGAGCTGTTTTTT	CASSPPVTGELFF